One sample yielded the 17 T cell receptor beta chains listed below, sequenced in a study of CD8+ T cells in alopecia areata. Isolated RNA was reverse transcribed into cDNA used as the sequencing template. TCRdb keeps only in-frame clones here, not all; method: immunoSEQ multiplex PCR. The sample includes about 180,000 clones, roughly 59% seen only once; the top ten take about 1.7%. The input for sequencing was CD4+ T cells sorted from blood, taken at week 0. The receptors come from a human donor with alopecia areata.

CDR3 amino acids: CASSVVPAEQFF. The CDR3 DNA sequence: TGTGCCAGCAGCGTAGTTCCCGCAGAGCAGTTCTTC. The V and J genes are TRBV9 and TRBJ2-1; the D is unclear. The CDR3 runs to 12 residues. Germline values: CDR1 SGDLS, CDR2 YYNGEE. V was trimmed by 0 bases and J by 10 bases, leaving 8 bases between them.

This chain connects TRBV30 to TRBJ1-4; D ambiguous. Per germline, CDR1 GTSNPN and CDR2 SVGIG (reference sequence). The CDR3 loop spans 15 amino acids. The ends were cut back, 5 bases at V and 0 bases at J, with 13 bases in the middle. CDR3 DNA: TGTGCCTGGGGACCGGCTTATGCAACTAATGAAAAACTGTTTTTT. Amino acids: CAWGPAYATNEKLFF.

This chain links TRBV25-1 with TRBJ1-2; a weak D match, TRBD1 (5 bases). V dropped 9 bases and J dropped 5 bases, with 19 bases sitting between them. The CDR3 has 14 amino acids. Germline V CDR1 and CDR2: MGHDK, SYGVNS. As DNA, the CDR3 is TGTGCCAGTTGGGACGCCGCCGGTGGGTATGGCTACACCTTC. Protein product: CASWDAAGGYGYTF.

V usage is TRBV5-1 and J usage is TRBJ2-7, with 8 bases fitting TRBD1. The germline CDR1 and CDR2 sequences are SGHRS and YFSETQ. J gave up 3 bases and V 3 bases, and 8 bases lay outside the gene matches. This CDR3 contains 15 residues. The CDR3 sequence is CASSSTGTGGYEQYF. The CDR3 DNA is TGCGCCAGCAGCTCTACCGGGACAGGAGGCTACGAGCAGTACTTC. Full variable domain (rest looked up from reference TRBV5-1 and TRBJ2-7): KAGVTQTPRYLIKTRGQQVTLSCSPISGHRSVSWYQQTPGQGLQFLFEYFSETQRNKGNFPGRFSGRQFSNSRSEMNVSTLELGDSALYLCASSSTGTGGYEQYFGPGTRLTVT.

There are a few counts of this clone. This chain uses TRBV18 with TRBJ2-2, with TRBD1 as a possible D gene (6 bases). Trimming cost V 2 bases and J 5 bases, with 15 bases left between them. The length of the CDR3 is 16 residues. Germline V lookup: CDR1 KGHSH, CDR2 LQKENI. The CDR3 here is CASSPITQGETGELFF. CDR3 DNA: TGTGCCAGCTCACCAATCACACAGGGAGAGACCGGGGAGCTGTTTTTT.

CDR3 sequence (DNA): TGTGCCAGCGAGGGACAGCAGAACACTGAAGCTTTCTTT. It codes for CASEGQQNTEAFF. The chain joins TRBV7-2 to TRBJ1-1; 7 bases map to TRBD1. J gave up 1 base and V 8 bases, and 4 bases lay outside the gene matches. The germline V gene encodes CDR1 SGHTA and CDR2 FQGNSA. The CDR3 covers 13 residues.

The J gene is TRBJ1-1, the V gene TRBV30; D might be TRBD1 (6 bases). Germline V gene sequence: CDR1 GTSNPN, CDR2 SVGIG (reference sequence). This CDR3 comprises 13 residues. The V end lost 4 bases, the J end lost 4 bases, and 13 bases lay between the germline ends. DNA for the CDR3: TGTGCCTGGAATACAGGGCTCGTCACTGAAGCTTTCTTT. Amino acid sequence: CAWNTGLVTEAFF.

V gene TRBV27 combines with J gene TRBJ2-6; 8 nucleotides match TRBD2. Losses at the gene ends were 6 bases for V and 2 bases for J; bases not matched to a gene: 15. The CDR3 consists of 19 residues. Germline CDR1 reads MNHEY; CDR2 reads SMNVEV (reference sequence). CDR3 in DNA: TGTGCCAGCAGCCCGGGGGGGGCGTACAGGAAAACTGGGGCCAACGTCCTGACTTTC. This sequence encodes CASSPGGAYRKTGANVLTF. Using reference TRBV27 and TRBJ2-6 for the parts outside the CDR3, the full variable domain is EAQVTQNPRYLITVTGKKLTVTCSQNMNHEYMSWYRQDPGLGLRQIYYSMNVEVTDKGDVPEGYKVSRKEKRNFPLILESPSPNQTSLYFCASSPGGAYRKTGANVLTFGAGSRLTVL.

The V and J genes are TRBV7-9 and TRBJ2-1; tentative D call: TRBD1 (5 bases). This CDR3 is built from 14 residues. CDR1 is SEHNR, CDR2 FQNEAQ, per germline (reference sequence). V was trimmed by 1 base and J by 6 bases, leaving 10 bases between them. The DNA for the CDR3 is TGTGCCAGCAGCTTAGACCAGGGAATCAATGAGCAGTTCTTC. This gives the protein CASSLDQGINEQFF.

This sequence joins TRBV18 and TRBJ1-1; 8 positions agree with TRBD1. The CDR3 is made up of 18 amino acids. V trimming: 1 base; J trimming: 0 bases; junction bases outside the gene matches: 10. Germline CDR1 and CDR2: KGHSH and LQKENI. CDR3 sequence (DNA): TGTGCCAGCTCACCACTGGGCCAGGGGGCTGGGGTGAACACTGAAGCTTTCTTT. Translating it yields CASSPLGQGAGVNTEAFF. Full variable domain (missing parts from reference TRBV18 and TRBJ1-1): NAGVMQNPRHLVRRRGQEARLRCSPMKGHSHVYWYRQLPEEGLKFMVYLQKENIIDESGMPKERFSAEFPKEGPSILRIQQVVRGDSAAYFCASSPLGQGAGVNTEAFFGQGTRLTVV.

This clone was recorded once. The V and J genes are TRBV9 and TRBJ1-3; 7 nucleotides match TRBD1. V was clipped by 2 bases and J by 0 bases; unmatched bases: 2. Looked up from germline, CDR1 is SGDLS and CDR2 is YYNGEE. The CDR3 totals 15 residues. Here the CDR3 reads CASSVGTDSGNTIYF. The CDR3 nucleotides are TGTGCCAGCAGCGTTGGGACAGACTCTGGAAACACCATATATTTT.

The genes are TRBV4-1 and TRBJ2-1, with TRBD2 as a possible D gene (6 bases). Trimming stripped 3 bases from V and 9 bases from J, with 15 bases between. Germline lookup yields CDR1 MGHRA and CDR2 YSYEKL. This CDR3 contains 14 residues. The chain's CDR3 is CASSHPPPSVEQFF. In DNA form, the CDR3 reads TGCGCCAGCAGCCACCCACCTCCTAGCGTTGAGCAGTTCTTC.

This chain connects TRBV10-3 to TRBJ1-1; the D is unclear. CDR1 and CDR2 from the germline V gene are ENHRY and SYGVKD. CDR3 size: 14 residues. The V and J ends lost 10 bases and 1 base respectively, with 16 bases between them. CDR3 in DNA: TGTGCCACCGGGCCAGAGGCGGCGAACACTGAAGCTTTCTTT. Translated: CATGPEAANTEAFF.

The chain has TRBV18 and TRBJ1-2; TRBD1 agrees at 9 bases. Germline-derived CDR1 and CDR2 are KGHSH and LQKENI. The ends lost 4 bases at V and 7 bases at J; junction bases unmatched: 4. CDR3 size: 13 residues. The CDR3 spells CASSRDRDFGYTF. The DNA of the CDR3 is TGTGCCAGCTCACGGGACAGGGACTTTGGCTACACCTTC.

This clone was observed a handful of times. The V and J genes are TRBV6-6 and TRBJ2-1; D is unresolved. Trimming stripped 2 bases from V and 6 bases from J, with 8 bases between. CDR1 and CDR2 from the germline V gene are MNHNY and SVGAGI (reference sequence). This CDR3 contains 13 residues. CDR3 residues: CASSYQRRNEQFF. The CDR3 coding sequence is TGTGCCAGCAGTTACCAACGTCGCAATGAGCAGTTCTTC.

The rearrangement uses TRBV30 and TRBJ1-4, with D unresolved. The V end was cut by 2 bases, the J end by 10 bases, with 14 bases between. The germline gives CDR1 GTSNPN, CDR2 SVGIG (reference sequence). The CDR3 extends over 13 amino acids. In DNA, the CDR3 is TGTGCCTGGAGTCTGCCAAACTTGGGAAAACTGTTTTTT. Its protein is CAWSLPNLGKLFF.

Written as DNA, the CDR3 is TGCGCCAGCAGCCAAGACTTCGTCCGGAGCTCCTATAATTCACCCCTCCACTTT. Encoded protein: CASSQDFVRSSYNSPLHF. V and J are TRBV4-1 and TRBJ1-6; unclear D gene. CDR3 length: 18 residues. Deletions cut 0 bases from V and 0 bases from J, with 12 bases between. Germline values: CDR1 MGHRA, CDR2 YSYEKL.